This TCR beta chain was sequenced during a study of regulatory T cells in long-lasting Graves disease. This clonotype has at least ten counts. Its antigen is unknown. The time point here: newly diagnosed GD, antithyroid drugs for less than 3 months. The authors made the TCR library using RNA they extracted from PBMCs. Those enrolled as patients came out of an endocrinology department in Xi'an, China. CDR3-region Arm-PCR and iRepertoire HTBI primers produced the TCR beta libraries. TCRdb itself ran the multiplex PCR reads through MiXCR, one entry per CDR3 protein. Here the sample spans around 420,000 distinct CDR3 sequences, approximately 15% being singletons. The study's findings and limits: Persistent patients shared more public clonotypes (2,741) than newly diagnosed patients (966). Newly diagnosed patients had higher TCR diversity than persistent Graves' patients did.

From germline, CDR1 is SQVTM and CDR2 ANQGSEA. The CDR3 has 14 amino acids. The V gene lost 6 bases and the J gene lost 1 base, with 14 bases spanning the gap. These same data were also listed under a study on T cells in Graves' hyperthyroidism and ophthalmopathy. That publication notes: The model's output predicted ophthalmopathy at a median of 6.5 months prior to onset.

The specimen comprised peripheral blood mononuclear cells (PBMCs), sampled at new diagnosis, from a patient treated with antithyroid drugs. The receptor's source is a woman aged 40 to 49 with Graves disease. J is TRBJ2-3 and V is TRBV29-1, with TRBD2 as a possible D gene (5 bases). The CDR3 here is CSVGTSTRTDTQYF. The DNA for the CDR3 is TGCAGCGTCGGTACTAGTACTCGCACAGATACGCAGTATTTT.